This T cell receptor (beta chain) was sequenced for a study of CD8+ T cells in alopecia areata. Overall study results and limits: Alopecia totalis/universalis scalp especially showed more expanded CD8+ clones than normal scalp.

In the case of this clone: The antigen is undetermined. The same CDR3 also results from other DNA sequences found in this sample.

Germline loops: CDR1 SGHDN, CDR2 FVKESK. This CDR3 comprises 13 residues. V lost 0 bases, J lost 5 bases, and 7 bases lay in between. As the sequencing template, cDNA was produced by extracting RNA and reverse transcribing it. The repertoire was sequenced with immunoSEQ multiplex PCR; TCRdb's copy has only in-frame clones and lacks some. The data show 95,000 to 120,000 clones, 45% to 70% seen once. Isolation of CD4+ and CD8+ T cells from PBMCs was achieved by sorting. Sequenced input: CD8+ T cells sorted from blood. The chain joins TRBV14 to TRBJ1-2; a weak D match, TRBD1 (6 bases). This clonotype was obtained from a human donor in good health. This CDR3 reads CASSQEDRYGYTF. Written as DNA, the CDR3 is TGTGCCAGCAGCCAAGAGGACAGATATGGCTACACCTTC.